This T cell receptor (beta chain) was captured in a study of cytomegalovirus exposure and HLA in healthy donors (dated by TCRdb to about 2017). Regarding the study in general: An earlier analysis of 587 of the donors reported 276 Gb of sequence data and 117 million unique TCR beta sequences obtained from about 170 million T cells. Approximately 310 gigabases of sequencing data and 75 million to 85 million unique TCR sequences made up an early release that covered around 640 HLA-typed donors. The genetic ancestry cluster associated with self-reported Caucasian donors included 70% to 85% of the 350 to 500 genotyped donors. Every discovery cohort repertoire had been produced on one sequencing platform. Among about 400 genotyped donors of the cohort, an average of around 250,000 unique TCR beta nucleotide sequences was sequenced per donor, of which approximately 19% were non-productive. The study used immunosequencing to profile the T cell repertoires of approximately 630 subjects and linked those repertoires to cytomegalovirus serostatus. Rather than using new phenotypic data, the later analysis identified candidate immune exposures from TCR beta sequences and from how often those sequences occurred across donors. Alongside the repertoire data, information on donor age, sex, ethnicity and CMV serostatus was compiled. A later analysis re-examined previously published TCR beta repertoires from just over 650 donors and added high-resolution HLA genotyping to investigate patterns of TCR occurrence. The number of typed donors differed by locus: about 620-630 for A, B, C, DRB1 and DQB1; 522 for DQA1; around 580 for DPA1; and some 430 for DPB1. The study combined high-throughput TCR immunosequencing, statistical association of individual TCRs with disease status, and machine learning to predict cytomegalovirus infection status. To decide whether each TCR beta V gene segment behaved as functional or pseudogenic, an earlier analysis of some 570 of the donors relied on high-throughput TCR beta sequencing. A later genetic analysis used genome-wide SNP genotypes for about 55% of the 666 donors, treating that subset as a discovery cohort. Besides the first cohort of around 670 subjects, a separate validation cohort made up of 120 different subjects was used. Class I and class II HLA loci were covered by the typing at four-digit resolution. About five DR-DQ haplotypes were handled as single units for association and clustering because linkage in the cohort was strong. The study was designed to test whether signatures of past pathogen exposure could be identified by cataloging public T cell receptors. General findings and caveats noted by the study authors: In vitro tests confirmed that three of the cytomegalovirus-associated TCR beta chains recognize cytomegalovirus antigens. The authors suggested that the approach could potentially be extended to other disease states and immunological phenotypes. Compared with equally common non-associated chains, HLA-associated TCR beta chains in a later analysis were more clonally expanded and had lower generation probabilities. The cohort was sequenced for TCR beta chains only, and without alpha or paired-chain data the features that could be detected were limited. CMV serostatus was the only immune exposure information available for the cohort. An earlier analysis of around 600 of the donors showed that most TCR beta V segments appeared in productive rearrangements either about 87% or about 30% of the time, which broadly matched IMGT annotations. Assigning TCR associations to individual alleles was difficult when HLA alleles, especially DR and DQ, strongly co-occurred. A later genetic analysis reported fewer N-insertions in productive TCRs among donors in an Asian-associated ancestry cluster than the roughly 690-donor mean. In a later analysis, several top co-occurrence clusters were reported to appear linked to parvovirus B19, influenza, CMV and Epstein-Barr virus. In the study, 150 to 200 TCR beta chains were listed as associated with cytomegalovirus. The sequencing pipeline was judged likely to have produced a cluster of highly shared sequence variants as a technical artifact. According to a later analysis, most CMV-associated TCR beta chains appeared to be HLA-restricted, and the HLA associations seemed to be driven largely by CMV exposure. In a later analysis, TCR association rates were found to vary across HLA loci, with the most associated TCRs seen for DRB1 alleles and the fewest for HLA-C alleles. The earlier analysis of approximately 560 of the donors excluded roughly 17 rarely observed V segments, including chromosome 9 orphons, because counts were too low. Most TCR sequences were observed very rarely across donors, whereas some public TCRs were present in many individuals. In a later analysis, over 15,000 TCR beta sequences were associated with specific HLA alleles at a false discovery rate of 0.05. The classifier was reported to diagnose cytomegalovirus status with high specificity and sensitivity in both the original and validation cohorts. Correlated functional status among segregating V segments might be attributable to linkage disequilibrium, but an unknown experimental factor could not be ruled out. Presence/absence analyses assumed roughly uniform sequencing depth across donors, an assumption that may not hold. Because HLA typing was missing for some donors at each locus, association tests included only the typed subset. A later genetic analysis associated a missense DCLRE1C variant with V-gene and J-gene trimming of TCR beta chains, and an independent cohort replicated the association. A further reported finding was that TCR beta sequences accurately predicted the HLA-A and HLA-B alleles for most subjects in the first cohort.

Receptor amplification or capture employed the immunoSEQ multiplex PCR assay. For the multiplex PCR, a mixture combining 60 forward primers for TCR Vbeta segments and 13 reverse primers for TCR Jbeta segments was used. The CDR3 region of rearranged TCR beta genes was amplified from genomic DNA with a multiplex PCR assay. The amplified TCR beta libraries were sequenced on the Illumina HiSeq System as 87-base-pair reads. Per the original workflow: In a later analysis, approximately 74 million unique TCR beta chains were counted across the roughly 670 repertoires, and approximately 11 million of these chains were shared by at least two donors. Raw reads were error-corrected and collapsed into unique sequences with a nearest-neighbor algorithm that merged closely related sequences to remove PCR and sequencing errors. Alignment of CDR3 sequences to IMGT reference sequences was used to assign V, D and J gene segments. For a sequence to be retained, a match of at least six nucleotides was required to both a V gene segment and a J gene segment. A rearrangement was called productive if the CDR3 had no stop codons and remained in frame with V and J, and every other rearrangement was called non-productive. Following IMGT convention, CDR3 was defined as the stretch from the second conserved V-encoded cysteine to the conserved J-encoded phenylalanine. In an earlier analysis of around 600 of the donors, sequences lacking an unambiguous match to a single V gene segment were excluded. In an earlier analysis of several hundred of the donors, V segments were called functional above 56.7% productive rearrangements and were called segregating when the between-donor standard deviation exceeded 5%. A statistical classification framework was built for diagnosing cytomegalovirus status from the catalog of TCR beta chain sequences. A later analysis assigned V and J genes by comparing TCR nucleotide sequences with IMGT/GENE-DB human TR gene sequences. Using the TCRdist pipeline, a later analysis assigned CDR3 sequences along with most-parsimonious VDJ recombination scenarios. In a later analysis, each TCR beta chain was defined by its CDR3 amino acid sequence together with its V-gene family, and reads lacking a unique V-gene family were excluded. To address suspected cross-contamination and a sequencing artifact, a later analysis removed 550 to 750 highly shared, low-generation-probability nucleotide sequences. A later analysis calculated a clonal expansion index for each public chain from normalized within-repertoire ranks of inferred template counts. Generation probabilities in a later analysis came from a VDJ recombination model fitted to out-of-frame rearrangements, and those results were checked against IGoR. In a later analysis, hypergeometric tests were used to score TCR-TCR, TCR-HLA and TCR-CMV co-occurrence, with a repertoire-size bias correction applied to TCR pairs. False discovery rates were estimated in a later analysis by permuting HLA or CMV assignments 20 times. In a later analysis, co-occurring TCRs were grouped with DBSCAN, and TCRdist sequence similarity was added when clustering was performed within HLA-allele-positive subsets. For co-occurrence clustering, repertoires with fewer than 30,000 or more than 120,000 public chains were excluded, along with several repertoires with anomalous nucleotide sharing. TCRdb stores this immuneACCESS table with in-frame sequences only. Part of the clones is absent; in the studies checked, under half of the shortfall reflects unresolved V genes, and no reason is known for the rest. The DNA was the basis for D and trimming; V, J and clone size are from that table. In this sample the table shows under 300,000 clones, roughly four fifths of which occur a single time. The top ten hold around 8% of the sample.

This clone showed up just once. The antigen it recognizes is unknown. No base quality values were provided; no much bigger clone lies one nucleotide off. The cohort consisted of 670 or so healthy bone marrow donors. All cohort members were sampled while nominally healthy, although unrecorded immune exposures were likely present. The donor tested CMV seropositive and was one of the 289 seropositive cohort members. Every donor gave a peripheral blood sample, and the peripheral blood mononuclear cells from that sample were used for TCR beta sequencing. The Qiagen DNeasy Blood Extraction Kit was used to extract genomic DNA from the blood cell samples. The source is an older woman in good health and CMV-seropositive. Material: PBMCs.

The base sequence is TGTGCCTGGAGCCCCCTCGACAGGGATGGGCCGAAAGCTTTCTTT. This encodes CAWSPLDRDGPKAFF. The chain employs TRBV30 and TRBJ1-1; 7 junctional bases match TRBD1. CDR1 and CDR2, looked up from the germline V gene (reference sequence), are GTSNPN and SVGIG. From the cysteine through the phenylalanine, the CDR3 covers 15 amino acids. Only the CDR3 DNA stays, 45 bases, in frame from base 1. V is trimmed back by 3 bases and J by 9 bases, and the junction contains 16 bases that no gene match accounts for.